The 10 T cell receptor beta chains given below trace back to one sample, sequenced in a study of T-cell reconstitution after alpha-beta-depleted transplantation in children. As it was prepared, the TCRbeta library received unique molecular identifiers. MiXCR, applied by TCRdb to the PCR reads, yields one record per CDR3 protein. This sample has a few hundred thousand distinct CDR3 sequences; approximately 10% occur once, and the top ten carry less than 2.5%. The source material was PBMCs from the stem cell graft donor, sampled from the stem cell graft. The source is a human donor who donated a stem cell graft to a child with acute lymphoblastic leukemia.

This clonotype appeared many times. V is TRBV12-3 or TRBV12-4 and J is TRBJ2-3; 9 bases align to TRBD2. The CDR3 loop spans 14 amino acids. Losses at the gene ends were 6 bases for V and 0 bases for J; bases not matched to a gene: 1. The CDR3 sequence: CASRLAGSTDTQYF. The CDR3, as DNA: TGTGCCAGCAGACTAGCGGGTAGCACAGATACGCAGTATTTT.

This rearrangement joins TRBV7-3 to TRBJ2-1; possible D gene TRBD2, 5 bases. The CDR3 is 15 residues long. Trimming took 5 bases from V and 9 from J, leaving 20 bases between them. Looked up from germline, CDR1 is SGHTA and CDR2 is FQGTGA. In nucleotides, the CDR3 is TGTGCCAGCAGCCCCGGAGACCGGGGTGGCGGTGAGCAGTTCTTC. Amino acids: CASSPGDRGGGEQFF.

Comments on this clonotype: One end of the junction fails to match germline, which may point to a read error. The chain recombines TRBV28 with TRBJ2-3, with TRBD2 identical over 8 bases. The CDR3 totals 14 residues. Germline assignment: CDR1 MDHEN and CDR2 SYDVKM. The CDR3 sequence is CASSSRTSIDTQYF. The CDR3 DNA reads as TGTGCCAGCAGTTCGCGGACTAGCATAGATACGCAGTATTTT.

This clonotype appeared a few times. The CDR3 nucleotides read TGCGCCAGCAGCTTGGCCGTTAGCGGGAGTAAGTCCTACGAGCAGTACTTC. It codes for CASSLAVSGSKSYEQYF. The V gene is TRBV5-1, the J gene TRBJ2-7, with 9 positions matching TRBD2. CDR3 length equals 17 residues. Germline CDR1 and CDR2: SGHRS and YFSETQ. Germline trimming cut 0 bases from V and 1 base from J; bases unmatched to any gene: 8.

This clonotype has a handful of counts. This rearrangement joins TRBV25-1 to TRBJ2-7; D is perhaps TRBD1 or TRBD2 (5 bases each). Germline V gives CDR1 MGHDK, CDR2 SYGVNS. V was clipped by 7 bases and J by 2 bases, with 12 bases between them. The CDR3 is 13 residues long. The CDR3 coding sequence is TGTGCCAGCACAGGGAGTTCGACCTACGAGCAGTACTTC. Translation gives CASTGSSTYEQYF.

The CDR3 DNA is TGCGCCAGCAGCTCGGACAGGGCTTCGGAAAAACTGTTTTTT. Protein: CASSSDRASEKLFF. This rearrangement joins TRBV5-1 to TRBJ1-4; 8 bases are shared with TRBD1. The germline gives CDR1 SGHRS, CDR2 YFSETQ. J lost 8 bases, V lost 3 bases, and 6 bases had no gene match. This CDR3 has 14 residues.

This clonotype was counted between two and nine times. The chain couples TRBV15 to TRBJ2-7, with TRBD2 as a possible D gene (6 bases). Germline CDR1 is LNHNV and CDR2 is YYDKDF (reference sequence). The CDR3 runs to 13 residues. Trimming pared 5 bases from V and 6 bases from J, leaving 14 bases between. The CDR3 sequence: CATSRTGVREQYF. The CDR3 DNA is TGTGCCACCAGCCGGACGGGAGTACGCGAGCAGTACTTC.

The chain uses TRBV5-1 and TRBJ2-5; TRBD2 matches 10 bases. In germline, CDR1 is SGHRS, CDR2 YFSETQ. Trimming at V came to 6 bases and at J to 5 bases, leaving 4 bases not matched to a gene. CDR3 length: 13 amino acids. The CDR3 bases are TGCGCCAGCACCCTAGCGGGAGTGGAGACCCAGTACTTC. Amino acid sequence: CASTLAGVETQYF.

The J gene is TRBJ2-2, the V gene TRBV9; unclear D gene. Germline values: CDR1 SGDLS, CDR2 YYNGEE. The CDR3 loop spans 13 amino acids. The germline V and J ends were trimmed by 4 bases and 6 bases, with 10 bases remaining between them. The DNA for the CDR3 is TGTGCCAGCAGCCCAACTGCCTCCGGGGAGCTGTTTTTT. This translates into CASSPTASGELFF.

The chain recombines TRBV5-1 with TRBJ1-5; D possibly corresponds to TRBD1 (5 bases). The CDR3 has 16 amino acids. From germline, CDR1 is SGHRS and CDR2 YFSETQ. The V end was cut by 0 bases, the J end by 2 bases, with 12 bases between. The CDR3, as DNA: TGCGCCAGCAGCTTGGATGTACAGGACGGCAATCAGCCCCAGCATTTT. It translates to CASSLDVQDGNQPQHF.